Listed here are 28 T cell receptor beta chains from one sample, sequenced in a study of T cell repertoires in cytomegalovirus infection. One entry per CDR3 protein results from TCRdb running MiXCR on the reads. The table shows 350,000 to 500,000 distinct CDR3 sequences, with approximately 31% occurring only once. Sequencing was carried out using PBMCs. Receptors were obtained from a human donor in good health (CMV status not recorded). Some clones in this sample may be carry-over from other donors' samples.

This clonotype turned up a few times. The rearrangement links TRBV12-3 or TRBV12-4 to TRBJ1-2; no clear D gene. This CDR3 region has 14 residues. Trimming stripped 4 bases from V and 3 bases from J, with 12 bases between. CDR3 nucleotide sequence: TGTGCCAGCAGTTCCTTTGACAACGACTATGGCTACACCTTC. Encoded protein: CASSSFDNDYGYTF.

The chain joins TRBV19 to TRBJ1-1; D gene uncertain. Germline values: CDR1 LNHDA, CDR2 SQIVND (reference sequence). V lost 0 bases to trimming and J lost 5 bases, with 7 bases between them. The CDR3 is 13 residues long. CDR3 region: CASSIDLGTEAFF. In DNA form, the CDR3 reads TGTGCCAGTAGTATAGATCTCGGAACTGAAGCTTTCTTT.

The chain couples TRBV30 to TRBJ2-4; 9 bases fit TRBD1. Trimming took 2 bases from V and 8 from J; bases not matched to a gene: 4. CDR1 and CDR2 from the germline V gene are GTSNPN and SVGIG (reference sequence). This CDR3 contains 13 residues. CDR3 protein: CAWSQTGGDIQYF. The DNA of the CDR3 is TGTGCCTGGAGTCAGACAGGGGGTGACATTCAGTACTTC.

The J gene is TRBJ2-1, the V gene TRBV7-9; the match to TRBD2 covers 7 bases. The germline CDR1 and CDR2 sequences are SEHNR and FQNEAQ (reference sequence). The CDR3 spans 16 residues. With 4 bases clipped from V and 3 bases from J, the junction kept 9 bases outside the gene matches. In DNA form, the CDR3 reads TGTGCCAGCAGCTCCGGGGGGAACCCGAACTACAATGAGCAGTTCTTC. The encoded protein is CASSSGGNPNYNEQFF. The variable domain in full, with the rest retrieved from reference TRBV7-9 and TRBJ2-1, is DTGVSQNPRHKITKRGQNVTFRCDPISEHNRLYWYRQTLGQGPEFLTYFQNEAQLEKSRLLSDRFSAERPKGSFSTLEIQRTEQGDSAMYLCASSSGGNPNYNEQFFGPGTRLTVL.

Notes on this clonotype: At one of its ends the junction is not consistent with the germline gene, which may arise from a read error. The chain joins TRBV14 to TRBJ1-6; TRBD1 is a possible D gene (6 bases). Germline V gene sequence: CDR1 SGHDN, CDR2 FVKESK. This CDR3 contains 14 residues. The CDR3 nucleotides read TGTGCCAGCGGCCAGACAGGAAATAATTCACCCCTCCACTTT. Translated, it gives CASGQTGNNSPLHF.

This clonotype was counted a few times. The chain employs TRBV4-1 and TRBJ2-3; D is ambiguous. The CDR3 loop spans 14 amino acids. CDR1 and CDR2 (germline): MGHRA, YSYEKL. Trimming took 4 bases from V and 2 from J, leaving 10 bases between them. CDR3: CASSPPVPTDTQYF. The CDR3 DNA is TGCGCCAGCAGCCCTCCCGTCCCCACAGATACGCAGTATTTT.

The gene calls are TRBV27 and TRBJ1-6; TRBD1 matches 7 bases. Losses at the gene ends were 6 bases for V and 0 bases for J; bases not matched to a gene: 14. Looked up from germline, CDR1 is MNHEY and CDR2 is SMNVEV (reference sequence). CDR3 length: 19 residues. CDR3 residues: CASSRTTRGRSSYNSPLHF. The CDR3 coding sequence is TGTGCCAGCAGCCGTACTACAAGGGGGCGGAGCTCCTATAATTCACCCCTCCACTTT.

This sequence joins TRBV5-6 and TRBJ1-5, with D tentatively TRBD1 (5 bases). Germline CDR1 is SGHDT and CDR2 is YYEEEE. This CDR3 comprises 15 residues. V was trimmed by 5 bases and J by 2 bases, leaving 14 bases between them. As DNA, the CDR3 is TGTGCCAGCAGGCGACGAGGGGTACGCAATCAGCCCCAGCATTTT. This gives the protein CASRRRGVRNQPQHF. The full variable domain, with the rest looked up from reference TRBV5-6 and TRBJ1-5, is DAGVTQSPTHLIKTRGQQVTLRCSPKSGHDTVSWYQQALGQGPQFIFQYYEEEERQRGNFPDRFSGHQFPNYSSELNVNALLLGDSALYLCASRRRGVRNQPQHFGDGTRLSIL.

This clonotype was observed a few times. The rearrangement links TRBV19 to TRBJ1-4, with D hard to call. The germline V gene has CDR1 LNHDA and CDR2 SQIVND (reference sequence). This CDR3 is built from 15 residues. V lost 1 base and J 5 bases, leaving 11 bases between the germline ends. The CDR3 sequence is CASSIVGSRNEKLFF. The CDR3 DNA reads TGTGCCAGTAGTATAGTCGGGTCCAGGAATGAAAAACTGTTTTTT.

This CDR3 is CSARWTGRVNIQYF. CDR3 DNA sequence: TGCAGTGCTAGGTGGACAGGCAGGGTAAACATTCAGTACTTC. The V and J genes are TRBV20-1 and TRBJ2-4, with TRBD1 matching over 7 bases. There are 14 residues in the CDR3. Germline assignment: CDR1 DFQATT and CDR2 SNEGSKA (reference sequence). Trimming removed 3 bases from V and 6 bases from J; junction bases left unmatched: 8.

The chain uses TRBV4-2 and TRBJ2-1; 11 bases are shared with TRBD1. The V segment lost 1 base and the J segment 5 bases; nucleotides outside the gene matches: 1. Looked up from germline, CDR1 is LGHNA and CDR2 is YNFKEQ. The length of the CDR3 is 15 residues. The CDR3 protein is CASSQAGQGDNEQFF. DNA for the CDR3: TGTGCCAGCAGCCAAGCGGGACAGGGGGACAATGAGCAGTTCTTC.

CDR3 DNA: TGCGCCAGCAGCCAACAGGGATCAATTAACACTGAAGCTTTCTTT. This sequence encodes CASSQQGSINTEAFF. J is TRBJ1-1 and V is TRBV4-1; tentative D call: TRBD1 (5 bases). CDR3 length: 15 residues. Trimming shortened V by 2 bases and J by 2 bases, and 12 bases separated the two germline ends. Germline CDR1 is MGHRA and CDR2 is YSYEKL.

As to this clonotype: This clone may be a read error of a much larger clone one base away. The gene calls are TRBV6-5 and TRBJ1-6, with D unclear. Germline assignment: CDR1 MNHEY and CDR2 SVGAGI. This CDR3 is 15 amino acids long. Trimming removed 4 bases at V and 7 bases at J, with 14 bases between. CDR3 in DNA: TGTGCCAGCAGTTTTCTGACAAGGATCAATTCACCCCTCCACTTT. Protein sequence: CASSFLTRINSPLHF.

This clonotype was counted a few times. The chain links TRBV12-3 or TRBV12-4 to TRBJ2-1; TRBD1 is a possible D gene (7 bases). The germline V and J ends were trimmed by 6 bases and 8 bases, with 23 bases remaining between them. The CDR3 sequence is 16 residues long. This chain's CDR3 is CASSQGTARWGDEQFF. For the CDR3, the DNA is TGTGCCAGCAGCCAGGGGACAGCTAGGTGGGGGGATGAGCAGTTCTTC.

This clonotype was seen at least ten times. The rearrangement links TRBV7-2 to TRBJ2-5; D not resolved. The germline V gene has CDR1 SGHTA and CDR2 FQGNSA. The V gene lost 1 base and the J gene lost 1 base, with 13 bases spanning the gap. This CDR3 comprises 16 residues. The CDR3 here is CASSLVQVAAQETQYF. The CDR3 DNA follows: TGTGCCAGCAGCTTAGTCCAGGTGGCAGCCCAAGAGACCCAGTACTTC.

As to this clonotype: Relative to the germline gene, one junction end is altered; a read error may explain this. This chain uses TRBV2 with TRBJ1-5, with 7 nucleotides matching TRBD1. CDR1 is SNHLY, CDR2 FYNNEI, per germline. CDR3 length equals 15 residues. In DNA, the CDR3 is TGTGCCAGCAGGGCAGACAGGGTAGTAAATCAGCCCCCGCATTTT. Amino acids: CASRADRVVNQPPHF.

This clonotype was observed a handful of times. The gene calls are TRBV5-1 and TRBJ1-1; D is perhaps TRBD1 (5 bases). The CDR3 loop spans 16 amino acids. The V end was cut by 4 bases, the J end by 5 bases, with 21 bases between. Germline V gene data show CDR1 as SGHRS and CDR2 as YFSETQ. The CDR3: CASSPGSFFSGTEAFF. DNA of the CDR3: TGCGCCAGCAGCCCGGGGTCCTTTTTCTCAGGGACTGAAGCTTTCTTT.

V is TRBV12-3 or TRBV12-4 and J is TRBJ1-1; tentatively, D is TRBD1 (6 bases). The CDR3 has 15 residues. V was pared by 5 bases and J by 0 bases, with 13 bases between. The CDR3 nucleotides read TGTGCCAGCAGTAGGGGACACGTAATGAACACTGAAGCTTTCTTT. Amino acid sequence: CASSRGHVMNTEAFF.

As concerns this clonotype: One junction end does not reproduce the germline sequence, and a read error may be involved. The V and J genes are TRBV6-5 and TRBJ2-3, with a tentative D call TRBD1 (6 bases). This CDR3 contains 15 residues. The germline gives CDR1 MNHEY, CDR2 SVGAGI. This CDR3 is CASSSIQGYTETQYF. CDR3 DNA sequence: TGTGCCAGCAGTTCAATACAGGGCTACACAGAGACGCAGTATTTT.

Ten or more counts support this clonotype. V usage is TRBV28 and J usage is TRBJ1-5, with D perhaps matching TRBD1 (5 bases). Between the trimmed V and J ends, which lost 3 bases and 3 bases, there was a span of 9 bases. In germline, CDR1 is MDHEN, CDR2 SYDVKM. The CDR3 extends over 14 amino acids. The CDR3 spells CASSFLTVNQPQHF. DNA for the CDR3: TGTGCCAGCAGTTTTTTGACAGTCAATCAGCCCCAGCATTTT.

In this sample, this clonotype turned up a few times. The chain couples TRBV3-1 to TRBJ2-1, with a tentative D call TRBD2 (6 bases). Trimming took 1 base from V and 7 from J, leaving 11 bases between them. There are 14 residues in the CDR3. Germline CDR1 reads LGHDT; CDR2 reads YNNKEL (reference sequence). This chain's CDR3 is CASSQGLGLNEQFF. Here the CDR3 DNA reads TGTGCCAGCAGCCAAGGACTAGGGCTAAATGAGCAGTTCTTC.

The chain links TRBV19 to TRBJ2-2; TRBD2 might be the D (6 bases). V lost 0 bases and J 5 bases, leaving 16 bases between the germline ends. Per germline, CDR1 LNHDA and CDR2 SQIVND (reference sequence). The CDR3 extends over 17 amino acids. The CDR3 nucleotides are TGTGCCAGTAGTATAGAATATGGGAGGATGGGAACCGGGGAGCTGTTTTTT. Translation gives CASSIEYGRMGTGELFF.

The table lists this clonotype with many counts. This sequence joins TRBV7-8 and TRBJ2-2; D is uncertain. V dropped 5 bases and J dropped 4 bases, with 8 bases sitting between them. CDR1 is SGHVS, CDR2 FQNEAQ, per germline. CDR3 size: 13 residues. This CDR3 reads CASSAHLTGELFF. The CDR3 nucleotides read TGTGCCAGCAGCGCACACCTCACCGGGGAGCTGTTTTTT. The complete variable domain, with remaining parts taken from reference TRBV7-8 and TRBJ2-2, reads GAGVSQSPRYKVAKRGQDVALRCDPISGHVSLFWYQQALGQGPEFLTYFQNEAQLDKSGLPSDRFFAERPEGSVSTLKIQRTQQEDSAVYLCASSAHLTGELFFGEGSRLTVL.

Here the CDR3 reads CASSRQEQVEQYF. DNA of the CDR3: TGTGCCAGCAGCCGACAAGAGCAGGTCGAGCAGTACTTC. V gene TRBV7-9 combines with J gene TRBJ2-7; D unresolved. Germline loops: CDR1 SEHNR, CDR2 FQNEAQ (reference sequence). This CDR3 has 13 amino acids. The V and J ends lost 5 bases and 6 bases respectively, with 14 bases between them.

The V gene is TRBV7-3, the J gene TRBJ1-1; 7 bases align to TRBD1. The CDR3 runs to 12 residues. V trimming: 5 bases; J trimming: 10 bases; junction bases outside the gene matches: 7. Germline V gene lookup returns CDR1 SGHTA and CDR2 FQGTGA. CDR3 nucleotide sequence: TGTGCCAGCAGCCCTAGGACAGGCGTAGCTTTCTTT. Its translation is CASSPRTGVAFF.

Notes on this clonotype: Sequence at one end of the junction differs from germline and may be a read error. DNA of the CDR3: TGTGCCAGCACATCGGGGCAGAACACCGGGGTGCTGTTTTTT. Protein: CASTSGQNTGVLFF. The chain links TRBV6-2 or TRBV6-3 to TRBJ2-2; either TRBD1 or TRBD2 may fit D (5 bases each). This CDR3 region has 14 residues. Germline V CDR1 and CDR2: MNHEY, SVGEGT.

This clonotype has only a few counts. The chain couples TRBV4-1 to TRBJ2-5; D is possibly TRBD2 (6 bases). Germline CDR1 MGHRA, CDR2 YSYEKL. This CDR3 region has 15 residues. Trimming removed 0 bases at V and 5 bases at J, with 13 bases between. The CDR3 sequence: CASSQDMRAGETQYF. CDR3 DNA sequence: TGCGCCAGCAGCCAAGATATGCGGGCGGGGGAGACCCAGTACTTC.

The genes are TRBV28 and TRBJ1-6; possibly TRBD1 for D (5 bases). The V gene's germline CDR1 is MDHEN and CDR2 SYDVKM. The CDR3 has 15 amino acids. The V end lost 8 bases, the J end lost 9 bases, and 20 bases lay between the germline ends. CDR3 DNA: TGTGCCAGCGGCTACTCCGCAGGGCTGGGTTCACCCCTCCACTTT. Its protein product is CASGYSAGLGSPLHF. The full variable domain, with the rest looked up from reference TRBV28 and TRBJ1-6, is DVKVTQSSRYLVKRTGEKVFLECVQDMDHENMFWYRQDPGLGLRLIYFSYDVKMKEKGDIPEGYSVSREKKERFSLILESASTNQTSMYLCASGYSAGLGSPLHFGNGTRLTVT.